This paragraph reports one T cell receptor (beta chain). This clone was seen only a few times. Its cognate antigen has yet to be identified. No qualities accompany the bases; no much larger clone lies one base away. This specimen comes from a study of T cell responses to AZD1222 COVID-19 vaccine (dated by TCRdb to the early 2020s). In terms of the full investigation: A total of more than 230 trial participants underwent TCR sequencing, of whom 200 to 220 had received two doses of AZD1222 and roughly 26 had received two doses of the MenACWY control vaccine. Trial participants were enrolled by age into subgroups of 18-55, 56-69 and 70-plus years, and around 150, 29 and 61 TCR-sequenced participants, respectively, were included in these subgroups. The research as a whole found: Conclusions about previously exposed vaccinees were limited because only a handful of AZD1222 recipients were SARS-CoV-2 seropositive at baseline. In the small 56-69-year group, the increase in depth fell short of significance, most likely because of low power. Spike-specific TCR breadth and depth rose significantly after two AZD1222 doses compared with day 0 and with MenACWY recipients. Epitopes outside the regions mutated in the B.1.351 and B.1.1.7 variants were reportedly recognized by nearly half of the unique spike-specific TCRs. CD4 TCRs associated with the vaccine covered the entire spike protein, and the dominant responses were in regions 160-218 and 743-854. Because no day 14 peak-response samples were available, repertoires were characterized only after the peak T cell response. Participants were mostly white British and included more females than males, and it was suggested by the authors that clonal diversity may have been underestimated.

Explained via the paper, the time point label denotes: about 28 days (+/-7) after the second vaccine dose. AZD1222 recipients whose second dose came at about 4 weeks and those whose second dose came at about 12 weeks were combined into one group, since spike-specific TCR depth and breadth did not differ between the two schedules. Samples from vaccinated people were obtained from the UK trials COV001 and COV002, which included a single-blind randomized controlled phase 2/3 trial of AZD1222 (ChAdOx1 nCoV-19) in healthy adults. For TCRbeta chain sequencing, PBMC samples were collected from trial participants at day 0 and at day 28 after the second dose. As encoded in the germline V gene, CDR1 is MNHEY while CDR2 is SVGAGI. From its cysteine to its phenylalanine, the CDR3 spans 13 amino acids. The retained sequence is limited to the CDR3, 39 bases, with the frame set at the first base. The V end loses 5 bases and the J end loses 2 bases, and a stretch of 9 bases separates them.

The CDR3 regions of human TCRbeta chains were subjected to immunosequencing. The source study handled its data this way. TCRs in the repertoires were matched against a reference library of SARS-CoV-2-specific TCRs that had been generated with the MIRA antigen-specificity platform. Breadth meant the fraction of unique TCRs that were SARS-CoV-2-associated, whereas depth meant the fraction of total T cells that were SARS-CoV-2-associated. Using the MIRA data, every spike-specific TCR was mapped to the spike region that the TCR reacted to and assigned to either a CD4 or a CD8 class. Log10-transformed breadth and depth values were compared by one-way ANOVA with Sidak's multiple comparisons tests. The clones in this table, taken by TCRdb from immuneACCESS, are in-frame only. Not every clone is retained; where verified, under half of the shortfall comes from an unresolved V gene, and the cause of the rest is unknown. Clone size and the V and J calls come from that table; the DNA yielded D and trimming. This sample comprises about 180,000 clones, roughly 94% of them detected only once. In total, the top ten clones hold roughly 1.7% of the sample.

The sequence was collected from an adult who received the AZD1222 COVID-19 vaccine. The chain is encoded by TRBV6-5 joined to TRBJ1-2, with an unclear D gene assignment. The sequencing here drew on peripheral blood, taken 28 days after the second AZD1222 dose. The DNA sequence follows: TGTGCCAGCAGTCCGGACGGAAACTATGGCTACACCTTC. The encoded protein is CASSPDGNYGYTF.